The 13 T cell receptor beta chains below were found in one sample sequenced in a study of control samples from healthy donors and cancer patients. Profiling relied on immunoSEQ multiplex PCR, and the TCRdb table lists in-frame clones only, not all of them. The sample has under 150,000 clones; approximately 94% are singletons. The sequencing sample was made of PBMCs. Source of these receptors: a man aged 45 to 65 with head and neck cancer.

V is TRBV6-1 and J is TRBJ1-1, with 8 positions matching TRBD1. V lost 1 base and J lost 1; bases outside the gene matches: 5. The CDR3 totals 16 residues. Germline V CDR1 and CDR2: MNHNS, SASEGT. The CDR3 region is CASSEGSGTGNTEAFF. In DNA form, the CDR3 reads TGTGCCAGCAGTGAAGGAAGCGGGACAGGGAACACTGAAGCTTTCTTT.

This rearrangement joins TRBV12-3 or TRBV12-4 to TRBJ1-1; D is ambiguous. Deletions cut 6 bases from V and 5 bases from J, with 13 bases between. The CDR3 runs to 13 residues. This chain's CDR3 is CASSKGIGTEAFF. The CDR3 bases are TGTGCCAGCAGCAAGGGTATTGGTACTGAAGCTTTCTTT.

This clone was seen once. The chain combines TRBV5-6 with TRBJ2-2; D gene uncertain. The CDR3 consists of 12 residues. Germline values: CDR1 SGHDT, CDR2 YYEEEE. V was cut by 4 bases and J by 1 base, with 2 bases left in between. The CDR3 coding sequence is TGTGCCAGCAGCCGGAACACCGGGGAGCTGTTTTTT. This codes for CASSRNTGELFF.

This clone was counted only a few times. The chain recombines TRBV11-1 with TRBJ2-3; the D gene could be TRBD1 or TRBD2 (5 bases each). Germline V gene data show CDR1 as SGHAT and CDR2 as FQDESV (reference sequence). This CDR3 region has 14 residues. V lost 6 bases and J lost 7, with 17 bases in between. CDR3 DNA: TGTGCCAGCAGGATGGGACCCCCCCGATATACGCAGTATTTT. Protein sequence: CASRMGPPRYTQYF.

J is TRBJ2-4 and V is TRBV19; maybe TRBD1 (5 bases). Germline V gives CDR1 LNHDA, CDR2 SQIVND (reference sequence). The V and J ends lost 10 bases and 9 bases respectively, with 22 bases between them. CDR3 length: 14 residues. Here the CDR3 reads CATAAGRIMGIQYF. CDR3 in DNA: TGTGCCACCGCAGCAGGGCGGATAATGGGCATTCAGTACTTC.

The chain recombines TRBV7-9 with TRBJ1-2, with 7 positions matching TRBD1. This CDR3 has 15 amino acids. CDR1 is SEHNR and CDR2 is FQNEAQ in the germline V gene (reference sequence). V gave up 5 bases and J gave up 5 bases; unmatched junction bases: 11. The CDR3: CASSLAAQGGYGYTF. DNA for the CDR3: TGTGCCAGCAGCCTGGCCGCCCAGGGGGGGTATGGCTACACCTTC.

V is TRBV7-7 and J is TRBJ2-2; D uncertain. This CDR3 comprises 13 residues. CDR1 and CDR2 (germline): SSHAT, FNYEAQ (reference sequence). The V and J ends lost 2 bases and 2 bases respectively, with 3 bases between them. The CDR3 spells CASSLSNTGELFF. The CDR3, as DNA: TGTGCCAGCAGCTTAAGCAACACCGGGGAGCTGTTTTTT.

The chain is built from TRBV24-1 and TRBJ1-2; D unresolved. Trimming pared 3 bases from V and 4 bases from J, leaving 17 bases between. The V gene's germline CDR1 is KGHDR and CDR2 SFDVKD. The CDR3 totals 16 residues. The CDR3 reads CATSDTGPKVGYGYTF. In nucleotides, the CDR3 is TGTGCCACCAGTGATACCGGGCCAAAGGTGGGCTATGGCTACACCTTC.

This chain uses TRBV5-6 with TRBJ2-3; 14 nucleotides align to TRBD2. Germline V gene sequence: CDR1 SGHDT, CDR2 YYEEEE. V dropped 3 bases and J dropped 4; count of bases not matched to a gene: 10. The CDR3 loop spans 18 amino acids. This CDR3 reads CASSSHGLAGGIADTQYF. CDR3 in DNA: TGTGCCAGCAGCTCTCACGGACTAGCGGGGGGTATTGCAGATACGCAGTATTTT.

The rearrangement links TRBV6-6 to TRBJ2-1, with D perhaps given as TRBD1 or TRBD2 (6 bases each). In germline, CDR1 is MNHNY, CDR2 SVGAGI (reference sequence). Deletions cut 8 bases from V and 5 bases from J, with 22 bases between. The CDR3 is 16 amino acids. The CDR3 coding sequence is TGTGCCAGCCTCACCGGCGCGGGACAAAAGAACAATGAGCAGTTCTTC. This sequence encodes CASLTGAGQKNNEQFF.

The chain has TRBV7-2 and TRBJ2-3, with 7 positions matching TRBD2. The CDR3 is 15 residues long. CDR1 is SGHTA and CDR2 is FQGNSA in the germline V gene. V trimming: 3 bases; J trimming: 2 bases; junction bases outside the gene matches: 5. The CDR3 reads CASSLALAVTDTQYF. The CDR3 coding sequence is TGTGCCAGCAGCTTGGCTCTAGCGGTCACAGATACGCAGTATTTT.

The CDR3 DNA is TGTGCCAGCAGTTCCAACAGGGGCGAGCAGTACTTC. Amino acids: CASSSNRGEQYF. The chain uses TRBV12-3 or TRBV12-4 and TRBJ2-7, with 7 bases that match TRBD1. J gave up 6 bases and V 4 bases, and 3 bases lay outside the gene matches. The CDR3 length is 12 residues.

The chain carries TRBV7-2 and TRBJ2-4, with 8 bases that match TRBD2. This CDR3 comprises 15 residues. Germline loops: CDR1 SGHTA, CDR2 FQGNSA. J gave up 7 bases and V 3 bases, and 8 bases lay outside the gene matches. The CDR3: CASSFAGGTWNIQYF. The CDR3 DNA reads TGTGCCAGCAGCTTCGCGGGGGGAACGTGGAACATTCAGTACTTC. Combining the CDR3 with reference TRBV7-2 and TRBJ2-4 gives the whole variable domain GAGVSQSPSNKVTEKGKDVELRCDPISGHTALYWYRQSLGQGLEFLIYFQGNSAPDKSGLPSDRFSAERTGGSVSTLTIQRTQQEDSAVYLCASSFAGGTWNIQYFGAGTRLSVL.